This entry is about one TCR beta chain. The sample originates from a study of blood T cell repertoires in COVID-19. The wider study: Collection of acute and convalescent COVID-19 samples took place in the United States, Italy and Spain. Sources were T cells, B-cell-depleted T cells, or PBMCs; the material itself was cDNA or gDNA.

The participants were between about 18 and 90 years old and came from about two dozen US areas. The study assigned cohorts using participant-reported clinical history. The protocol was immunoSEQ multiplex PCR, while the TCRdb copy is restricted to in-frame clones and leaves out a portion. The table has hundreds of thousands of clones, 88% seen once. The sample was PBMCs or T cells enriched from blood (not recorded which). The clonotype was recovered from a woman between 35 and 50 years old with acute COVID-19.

The CDR3 nucleotides are TGTGCCAGCAGCCCCACCGGGACAGGGCGCTACACCTTC. Amino acid sequence: CASSPTGTGRYTF. The chain uses TRBV7-3 and TRBJ1-2; TRBD1 matches 9 bases. Germline trimming cut 5 bases from V and 9 bases from J; bases unmatched to any gene: 7. The CDR3 length is 13 residues. Germline CDR1 SGHTA, CDR2 FQGTGA.